The rows below give T cell receptor beta chains drawn from one sample of a study of T-cell memory formation after mild COVID-19. From the 5' RACE reads, TCRdb called clonotypes with MiXCR, one entry per CDR3 protein. The sample carries about 560,000 distinct CDR3 sequences, about 20% recorded once. The sequenced material came from PBMCs or a T cell subset sorted from them (not recorded which). These receptors were obtained from an adult woman who had mild COVID-19 (a few samples of this study predate the infection). Cell type and time point are not known. The CDR3 runs from the conserved cysteine through the conserved F or W. A D gene is named only where the DNA matches it firmly. Some rows mark clone size as missing; the rest say once, few, many or name a class of expanded clone.

length | D | J | V | size | DNA | CDR3
15 | - | TRBJ1-2 | TRBV14 | - | TGTGCCAGCAGCCAAGTGGTCGGGGCAGCCTATGGCTACACCTTC | CASSQVVGAAYGYTF
17 | TRBD1 | TRBJ1-4 | TRBV4-1 | few | TGCGCCAGCAGCCAAGGCCCCAGGGGGGCAACTAATGAAAAACTGTTTTTT | CASSQGPRGATNEKLFF
19 | TRBD2 | TRBJ2-1 | TRBV5-4 | many | TGTGCCAGCAGCTTGAGGGGTCGACTAGCGGGTGGTTACTACAATGAGCAGTTCTTC | CASSLRGRLAGGYYNEQFF
16 | - | TRBJ2-2 | TRBV5-1 | - | TGCGCCAGCAGCCCCATGGGTGGGGGAACCACCGGGGAGCTGTTTTTT | CASSPMGGGTTGELFF
12 | - | TRBJ2-5 | TRBV20-1 | few | TGCAGTGGCTTGAGAGGGGAAGAGACCCAGTACTTC | CSGLRGEETQYF
15 | - | TRBJ2-2 | TRBV4-3 | - | TGCGCCAGCAGCCAAGAGGTAGTCGATCCCGGGGAGCTGTTTTTT | CASSQEVVDPGELFF
14 | - | TRBJ2-7 | TRBV18 | few | TGTGCCAGCTCCCTCGTGATGCAGGGCTACGAGCAGTACTTC | CASSLVMQGYEQYF
12 | - | TRBJ2-7 | TRBV11-2 | - | TGTGCCAGCAGCCTTCAAGTCGGCGAGCAGTACTTC | CASSLQVGEQYF
16 | TRBD1 | TRBJ1-1 | TRBV5-1 | many | TGCGCCAGCAGCTCGGGGGACAGGAGCCCGAACACTGAAGCTTTCTTT | CASSSGDRSPNTEAFF
15 | - | TRBJ1-3 | TRBV5-1 | few | TGCGCCAGCAGCTGGGGGGACTCCCTGGGAAACACCATATATTTT | CASSWGDSLGNTIYF
16 | TRBD2 | TRBJ2-4 | TRBV5-4 | few | TGTGCCAGCAGCTTGCCGCATAGCGGGGGGAGAGGGAGACAGTACTTC | CASSLPHSGGRGRQYF
16 | - | TRBJ1-1 | TRBV6-1 | - | TGTGCCAGCAGTGAAGAGGAGGGAACGGTGAACACTGAAGCTTTCTTT | CASSEEEGTVNTEAFF
13 | - | TRBJ2-7 | TRBV10-2 | many | TGCGCCAGCAGTACCGGGGGAGTGTACGAGCAGTACTTC | CASSTGGVYEQYF
17 | - | TRBJ2-5 | TRBV5-1 | few | TGCGCCAGCAGCTTGGGGACTATCAAGGGGTATAAAGAGACCCAGTACTTC | CASSLGTIKGYKETQYF
13 | - | TRBJ2-7 | TRBV4-3 | - | TGCGCCAGCAGCCAAGGGTTCCAGGGTCAGCAGTACTTC | CASSQGFQGQQYF
16 | TRBD2 | TRBJ2-2 | TRBV5-1 | many | TGCGCCAGCAGCACACTAGCGGGAGGAAACACCGGGGAGCTGTTTTTT | CASSTLAGGNTGELFF
14 | TRBD1 | TRBJ2-5 | TRBV5-1 | few | TGCGCCAGCAGACCGACAGGGGCGGCAGAGACCCAGTACTTC | CASRPTGAAETQYF
13 | - | TRBJ1-2 | TRBV6-1 | few | TGTGCCAGCAGTGAGGGAAGTCGGTATGGCTACACCTTC | CASSEGSRYGYTF
16 | TRBD1 | TRBJ2-4 | TRBV4-1 | once | TGCGCCAGCAGCCAAGATAGGGGACAGGGTGTGTACATTCAGTACTTC | CASSQDRGQGVYIQYF
14 | TRBD1 | TRBJ2-1 | TRBV2 | once | TGTGCCAGCAGTAAGGGGGCGCAGGTAAATGAGCAGTTCTTC | CASSKGAQVNEQFF
16 | - | TRBJ1-5 | TRBV20-1 | - | TGCAGTACCCCCGGCCTCTCCCGGATAGGCAATCAGCCCCAGCATTTT | CSTPGLSRIGNQPQHF
15 | - | TRBJ1-5 | TRBV5-5 | few | TGTGCCAGCAGCTTTTGGGATAGAAGCAATCAGCCCCAGCATTTT | CASSFWDRSNQPQHF
14 | - | TRBJ1-2 | TRBV19 | once | TGTGCCAGTAACTCGGGGGGGGCAGGATATGGCTACACCTTC | CASNSGGAGYGYTF
16 | TRBD2 | TRBJ2-2 | TRBV6-1 | - | TGTGCCAGCAGTGAGCCGGGACTAGCGCTTACCGGGGAGCTGTTTTTT | CASSEPGLALTGELFF
15 | TRBD1 | TRBJ1-1 | TRBV6-5 | - | TGTGCCAGCAGTTCGACCCTCAGGGGGTACACTGAAGCTTTCTTT | CASSSTLRGYTEAFF
15 | TRBD1 | TRBJ2-3 | TRBV12-3/TRBV12-4 | - | TGTGCCAGCAGTATTGACAGGGGGAGCACAGATACGCAGTATTTT | CASSIDRGSTDTQYF
15 | TRBD2 | TRBJ2-2 | TRBV9 | few | TGTGCCAGCAGCCCAAGGGAGGGCCTCACCGGGGAGCTGTTTTTT | CASSPREGLTGELFF
14 | TRBD1 | TRBJ1-1 | TRBV5-6 | few | TGTGCCAGCAGCATCCAATGGGACAGCCCTGAAGCTTTCTTT | CASSIQWDSPEAFF
15 | TRBD1 | TRBJ2-3 | TRBV3-1 | few | TGTGCCAGCAGCCTCCGGGACAGACTCACAGATACGCAGTATTTT | CASSLRDRLTDTQYF
13 | - | TRBJ1-1 | TRBV12-3/TRBV12-4 | - | TGTGCCAGCAGTCCAGGGTCGAGCACTGAAGCTTTCTTT | CASSPGSSTEAFF
13 | - | TRBJ2-5 | TRBV29-1 | - | TGCAGCGTCGGGAGTGCCGGGAAAGAGACCCAGTACTTC | CSVGSAGKETQYF
14 | TRBD2 | TRBJ2-1 | TRBV12-3/TRBV12-4 | few | TGTGCCAGCAGACGGACTAGCGAAAACAATGAGCAGTTCTTC | CASRRTSENNEQFF
13 | - | TRBJ2-1 | TRBV5-1 | few | TGCGCCAGCAGCTTCTCTGGGAACGGTGAGCAGTTCTTC | CASSFSGNGEQFF
14 | - | TRBJ1-1 | TRBV20-1 | few | TGCAGTGCTATTTACACAGGCAGGAACACTGAAGCTTTCTTT | CSAIYTGRNTEAFF
13 | - | TRBJ1-2 | TRBV5-4 | - | TGTGCCAGCACCCCGAATCTTAACTATGGCTACACCTTC | CASTPNLNYGYTF
17 | TRBD2 | TRBJ2-3 | TRBV7-6 | - | TGTGCCAGCAGCTTATCCCTCCTAGCGGGGGGGCAAGATACGCAGTATTTT | CASSLSLLAGGQDTQYF
13 | - | TRBJ2-1 | TRBV20-1 | few | TGCAGTGCTAGAGGGGTGACCTACAATGAGCAGTTCTTC | CSARGVTYNEQFF
17 | - | TRBJ1-2 | TRBV5-5 | - | TGTGCCAGCCTATCAATGCGAGCCCCATATGAGGTTTATGGCTACACCTTC | CASLSMRAPYEVYGYTF
15 | - | TRBJ1-3 | TRBV6-2/TRBV6-3 | few | TGTGCCAGCAGGCGCCCCGGGATCTCTGGAAACACCATATATTTT | CASRRPGISGNTIYF
13 | - | TRBJ2-5 | TRBV30 | many | TGTGCCTGGAGTGTACGACGGGGAGAGACCCAGTACTTC | CAWSVRRGETQYF
15 | - | TRBJ1-2 | TRBV7-3 | few | TGTGCCAGCAGCGAAGGGGGGCAACTTAACTATGGCTACACCTTC | CASSEGGQLNYGYTF
16 | TRBD1 | TRBJ1-1 | TRBV7-9 | few | TGTGCCAGCAAGCCGATGACAGGGGGTCGACGAACTGAAGCTTTCTTT | CASKPMTGGRRTEAFF
16 | - | TRBJ2-2 | TRBV14 | - | TGTGCCAGCAGCCCAGGACCCAGAGGAATGGTCGGGGAGCTGTTTTTT | CASSPGPRGMVGELFF
14 | - | TRBJ2-3 | TRBV29-1 | - | TGCAGCGTGGGCCGGGGGGCAGGAGCAGATACGCAGTATTTT | CSVGRGAGADTQYF
15 | TRBD1 | TRBJ2-7 | TRBV12-3/TRBV12-4 | few | TGTGCCAGCAGTCGACCTACAGGGGGCTCCTACGAGCAGTACTTC | CASSRPTGGSYEQYF
16 | TRBD1 | TRBJ2-7 | TRBV14 | - | TGTGCCAGCAGCCAAGTTGTGGGACAGGGCCTCTACGAGCAGTACTTC | CASSQVVGQGLYEQYF
14 | - | TRBJ1-3 | TRBV30 | few | TGTGCCTGGAGTTTGGGAGTGATCGGGTACACCATATATTTT | CAWSLGVIGYTIYF
12 | - | TRBJ1-1 | TRBV11-2 | - | TGTGCCAGCAGCTTAGATGGGGGGCGAGCTTTCTTT | CASSLDGGRAFF
15 | TRBD1 | TRBJ1-1 | TRBV4-1 | once | TGCGCCAGCAGCTTAGCTGGACAGGGAAACACTGAAGCTTTCTTT | CASSLAGQGNTEAFF